This T cell receptor (beta chain) was sequenced for a study of cytomegalovirus exposure and HLA in healthy donors. On this clone: Its antigen is not known.

Study results and caveats: Presence/absence results assume similar sequencing depth per donor, which may not hold.

Primers for the PCR totalled 60 Vbeta and 13 Jbeta. The table came from immunoSEQ multiplex PCR; TCRdb's copy has only in-frame clones and leaves some out. The data show more than 100,000 clones, approximately 15% seen once. The CDR3 spans 17 residues. Losses at the gene ends were 4 bases for V and 0 bases for J; bases not matched to a gene: 8. Germline V CDR1 and CDR2: SEHNR, FQNEAQ (reference sequence). The chain employs TRBV7-9 and TRBJ2-4, with 8 bases that match TRBD2. The source of this sequence is a woman younger than 30 in good health and CMV-seronegative. Sequenced material: PBMCs. CDR3 loop: CASSYWTSRLAKNIQYF. The CDR3, as DNA: TGTGCCAGCAGCTACTGGACTAGCAGGCTAGCCAAAAACATTCAGTACTTC.